This T cell receptor beta chain is from a study of OX40 agonist ivuxolimab in advanced cancers. Study summary: Patients in the trial were receiving intravenous ivuxolimab every 2 weeks, at doses of 0.01 to 10 mg/kg.

This CDR3 region has 14 residues. Trimming took 4 bases from V and 7 from J, leaving 12 bases between them. The germline gives CDR1 SGDLS, CDR2 YYNGEE. Baseline, cycle 4 day 1, and cycle 7 day 1 were the blood sampling points. General study points: No antigen was identified for the clonally expanded peripheral T cells.

This clone ranks as medium-sized. The antigen is not known. TCRdb's copy holds only in-frame clones and misses some; the assay was immunoSEQ multiplex PCR. In the table there are fewer than 70,000 clones, roughly 84% of which are singletons. The V and J genes are TRBV9 and TRBJ1-6; D is undetermined. This sequence originates from an adult with an advanced solid tumor such as melanoma, head and neck, liver or kidney cancer. The material was CD4+ or CD8+ T cells sorted from blood, obtained in a trial of the OX40 agonist ivuxolimab. CDR3 DNA sequence: TGTGCCAGCAGCCCTACCGAGAGCAATTCACCCCTCCACTTT. Residues: CASSPTESNSPLHF.